This is a list of T cell receptor beta chains from one sample in a study of shared clonotypes between healthy human individuals. Produced via immunoSEQ multiplex PCR; TCRdb's table is partial and in-frame only. The profile shows about 490,000 clones, over 60% of them singletons. Sequencing was performed on PBMCs. The receptors here all came from a woman in her thirties or forties in good health. Some clones in this sample may be carry-over from other donors' samples. The CDR3 runs from the conserved cysteine through the conserved F or W. A D gene is named only where the DNA matches it firmly. Size values are once, few and many counts, or a class for expanded clones, and some rows have none.

TRBJ2-7,TRBV11-3,-,TRBD1,CASSLPRDSRAYEQYF,TGTGCCAGCAGCTTACCACGGGACAGCAGGGCCTACGAGCAGTACTTC
TRBJ2-2,TRBV19,-,-,CASSALGADTGELFF,TGTGCCAGTAGTGCGCTGGGGGCGGACACCGGGGAGCTGTTTTTT
TRBJ2-7,TRBV27,-,TRBD2,CASRVAGGSYEQYF,TGTGCCAGCAGGGTAGCGGGAGGCTCCTACGAGCAGTACTTC
TRBJ2-7,TRBV29-1,few,TRBD1,CSARDRGLGEQYF,TGCAGCGCACGGGACAGGGGGCTCGGAGAGCAGTACTTC
TRBJ1-5,TRBV19,-,-,CASSMSPLGSQHF,TGTGCCAGTAGTATGAGCCCGTTAGGGAGCCAGCATTTT
TRBJ2-7,TRBV7-3,once,TRBD1,CASSLWTGDFDEQYF,TGTGCCAGCAGCTTATGGACAGGGGACTTCGACGAGCAGTACTTC
TRBJ1-2,TRBV6-1,-,TRBD1,CASSDTGQGLRGYTF,TGTGCCAGCAGTGATACGGGACAGGGTTTAAGAGGCTACACCTTC
TRBJ1-2,TRBV27,-,-,CASSLGGRVDGYTF,TGTGCCAGCAGCCTCGGAGGTAGGGTGGATGGCTACACCTTC
TRBJ1-4,TRBV28,-,TRBD1,CASRGQGAEKLFF,TGTGCCAGCAGGGGACAGGGGGCGGAAAAACTGTTTTTT
TRBJ2-3,TRBV19,-,-,CASSPRTGSPTDTQYF,TGTGCCAGTAGTCCCCGGACTGGTTCACCCACAGATACGCAGTATTTT
TRBJ1-3,TRBV28,-,-,CASSSLPQGDSGNTIYF,TGTGCCAGCAGCTCCCTACCCCAGGGCGACTCTGGAAACACCATATATTTT
TRBJ2-5,TRBV11-1,-,-,CASSPRVPGPARETQYF,TGTGCCAGCAGCCCAAGAGTTCCGGGGCCGGCCCGGGAGACCCAGTACTTC
TRBJ2-6,TRBV30,once,-,CACPPTAGANVLTF,TGTGCCTGCCCTCCGACTGCTGGGGCCAACGTCCTGACTTTC
TRBJ2-2,TRBV5-1,many,TRBD2,CASRLAGSGELFF,TGCGCCAGCAGACTAGCGGGCTCCGGGGAGCTGTTTTTT
TRBJ1-4,TRBV6-6,few,-,CASSYEGGAHEKLFF,TGTGCCAGCAGTTACGAGGGGGGGGCTCATGAAAAACTGTTTTTT
TRBJ1-6,TRBV7-2,many,-,CASSLEAGVDSPLHF,TGTGCCAGCAGCTTAGAGGCAGGGGTTGATTCACCCCTCCACTTT
TRBJ1-1,TRBV9,few,TRBD1,CASSGTASYTEAFF,TGTGCCAGCAGTGGGACAGCCTCGTACACTGAAGCTTTCTTT
TRBJ1-5,TRBV21-1,-,-,CASSETGTGNYSNQPQHF,TGTGCCAGCAGCGAGACCGGGACAGGCAATTATAGCAATCAGCCCCAGCATTTT
TRBJ2-5,TRBV30,-,-,CAWSSPSSETQYF,TGTGCCTGGAGTTCACCTAGCTCAGAGACCCAGTACTTC
TRBJ2-4,TRBV2,-,-,CASSGDPEAKNIQYF,TGTGCCAGCAGTGGCGACCCCGAGGCCAAAAACATTCAGTACTTC
TRBJ2-1,TRBV11-2,-,-,CASSLAIAAHYNEQFF,TGTGCCAGCAGCTTAGCCATAGCGGCCCACTACAATGAGCAGTTCTTC
TRBJ2-1,TRBV5-4,-,-,CASSRGSDNEQFF,TGTGCCAGCAGCAGGGGGAGCGACAATGAGCAGTTCTTC
TRBJ2-5,TRBV29-1,-,-,CSVARGATQYF,TGCAGCGTTGCCCGTGGAGCGACCCAGTACTTC
TRBJ2-2,TRBV18,-,-,CASSPGADTNTGELFF,TGTGCCAGCTCACCAGGGGCGGATACGAACACCGGGGAGCTGTTTTTT
TRBJ1-1,TRBV28,few,-,CASSPLGGDTEAFF,TGTGCCAGCAGCCCCCTCGGGGGAGACACTGAAGCTTTCTTT
TRBJ2-1,TRBV5-4,-,-,CASSSARDQQFF,TGTGCCAGCAGCTCCGCCCGGGACCAGCAGTTCTTC
TRBJ1-2,TRBV7-3,-,TRBD1,CASSFGTGGYGYTF,TGTGCCAGCAGCTTCGGGACAGGGGGTTATGGCTACACCTTC
TRBJ1-4,TRBV5-1,-,-,CASSLGSSTNEKLFF,TGCGCCAGCAGCTTGGGCTCAAGCACAAATGAAAAACTGTTTTTT
TRBJ2-1,TRBV5-4,-,-,CASSPRDKNEQFF,TGTGCCAGCAGCCCGAGGGACAAAAATGAGCAGTTCTTC
TRBJ1-5,TRBV28,-,TRBD1,CASTMGKGAIRNQPQHF,TGTGCCAGCACAATGGGCAAGGGGGCTATACGCAATCAGCCCCAGCATTTT
TRBJ2-1,TRBV7-2,-,TRBD1,CASSLGGYVQFF,TGTGCCAGCAGCCTAGGGGGCTACGTGCAGTTCTTC
TRBJ2-7,TRBV28,-,-,CASSAFVRGISYEQYF,TGTGCCAGCAGTGCCTTTGTTCGGGGCATCTCCTACGAGCAGTACTTC
TRBJ2-5,TRBV7-3,-,-,CASSPGSNQETQYF,TGTGCCAGCAGCCCCGGGAGCAACCAAGAGACCCAGTACTTC
TRBJ2-7,TRBV7-9,-,-,CASSSRQVPYEQYF,TGTGCCAGCAGCTCCCGACAGGTCCCCTACGAGCAGTACTTC
TRBJ1-5,TRBV5-1,-,-,CASSLGGTSGGEPQHF,TGCGCCAGCAGCTTGGGTGGGACCAGTGGCGGTGAGCCCCAGCATTTT
TRBJ2-1,TRBV6-5,once,TRBD2,CASSYGLAGGGEQFF,TGTGCCAGCAGTTACGGACTAGCGGGAGGTGGGGAGCAGTTCTTC
TRBJ2-7,TRBV28,-,-,CASRADPGEQYF,TGTGCCAGCAGGGCGGACCCGGGCGAGCAGTACTTC
TRBJ2-7,TRBV19,-,-,CASSIDQTYGEQYF,TGTGCCAGTAGTATCGACCAAACCTACGGCGAGCAGTACTTC
TRBJ2-2,TRBV7-3,many,TRBD2,CASSLGLNTGELFF,TGTGCCAGCAGCTTGGGACTAAACACCGGGGAGCTGTTTTTT
TRBJ2-2,TRBV6-1,-,-,CASSEIRGRGTGELFF,TGTGCCAGCAGTGAAATAAGGGGTCGGGGCACCGGGGAGCTGTTTTTT
TRBJ2-7,TRBV5-1,-,TRBD1,CASSLGQGSIYEQYF,TGCGCCAGCAGCTTGGGACAGGGCTCCATCTACGAGCAGTACTTC
TRBJ2-2,TRBV6-4,-,TRBD1,CASSPRQGDTGELFF,TGTGCCAGCAGTCCACGACAGGGGGACACCGGGGAGCTGTTTTTT